Shown below are 31 T cell receptor beta chains from a single sample sequenced in a study of T cells in narcolepsy (dated by TCRdb to 2017 to 2018). Library construction relied on the immunoSEQ multiplex PCR assay. TCRdb obtained this table from immuneACCESS and retained in-frame rearrangements with V and J assigned. These tables miss some clones; where compared with another copy, unresolved V genes account for less than half of the shortfall, and the remainder is unexplained. The sample contains roughly 11,000 clones, around 94% of them found a single time. Roughly 1% of the sample rests with the top ten. Sequencing used CD45RA- memory CD4+ T cells from PBMCs. The sample's cell subset or site label, decoded: memory T cells sorted ex vivo from peripheral blood. All receptors come from a human donor with narcolepsy.

The chain is built from TRBV19 and TRBJ2-1; the match to TRBD2 covers 14 bases. From germline, CDR1 is LNHDA and CDR2 SQIVND (reference sequence). Germline trimming cut 7 bases from V and 4 bases from J; bases unmatched to any gene: 6. This CDR3 region has 16 residues. For the CDR3, the DNA is TGTGCCAGTACCGATGGGACTAGCGGGGGATACAATGAGCAGTTCTTC. Its protein product is CASTDGTSGGYNEQFF.

The V gene is TRBV15, the J gene TRBJ2-7; D unclear. Trimming cost V 0 bases and J 6 bases, with 12 bases left between them. This CDR3 spans 14 amino acids. Germline V gene lookup returns CDR1 LNHNV and CDR2 YYDKDF (reference sequence). This CDR3 is CATSRDFRAAEQYF. The CDR3 DNA reads as TGTGCCACCAGCAGAGATTTTAGGGCTGCCGAGCAGTACTTC.

The V call is TRBV30, the J call TRBJ2-7, with 7 bases aligning to TRBD2. Unmatched junction bases numbered 2, after V lost 2 bases and J lost 1 base. CDR3 size: 13 residues. CDR1 is GTSNPN, CDR2 SVGIG, per germline (reference sequence). For the CDR3, the DNA is TGTGCCTGGAGTAGCGGGAAATCCTACGAGCAGTACTTC. Its translation: CAWSSGKSYEQYF.

This clone has a single count. This chain uses TRBV27 with TRBJ1-2; no definite D call. The germline CDR1 and CDR2 sequences are MNHEY and SMNVEV (reference sequence). The CDR3 length is 12 residues. V was cut by 6 bases and J by 8 bases, with 13 bases left in between. The CDR3 DNA sequence: TGTGCCAGCAGCTCCAGGTCTCGGGGCTACACCTTC. Its protein is CASSSRSRGYTF.

The chain has TRBV5-1 and TRBJ1-5; D perhaps matches TRBD1 (5 bases). V was trimmed by 0 bases and J by 5 bases, leaving 9 bases between them. The CDR3 covers 14 residues. Germline lookup yields CDR1 SGHRS and CDR2 YFSETQ. As DNA, the CDR3 is TGCGCCAGCAGCTTGGGAGGGGTCGATCAGCCCCAGCATTTT. This sequence encodes CASSLGGVDQPQHF.

This CDR3 reads CAIRGGADGSVEYF. CDR3 DNA sequence: TGTGCCATCAGAGGGGGCGCGGACGGGAGCGTAGAGTACTTC. The rearrangement uses TRBV10-3 and TRBJ2-4; the D gene is possibly TRBD1 (7 bases). Germline V gene sequence: CDR1 ENHRY, CDR2 SYGVKD. The CDR3 is 14 amino acids. Trimming removed 6 bases from V and 14 bases from J, with 23 bases in between.

V is TRBV9 and J is TRBJ2-1, with TRBD1 as a possible D gene (6 bases). The CDR3 contains 15 residues. V was trimmed by 1 base and J by 2 bases, leaving 10 bases between them. From germline, CDR1 is SGDLS and CDR2 YYNGEE. This chain's CDR3 is CASSVTGTPYNEQFF. In DNA, the CDR3 is TGTGCCAGCAGCGTAACGGGGACACCCTACAATGAGCAGTTCTTC.

The chain's CDR3 is CASSYSTGGTEAFF. CDR3 DNA sequence: TGTGCCAGCAGTTACTCGACGGGGGGCACTGAAGCTTTCTTT. This chain connects TRBV6-6 to TRBJ1-1; weak D call: TRBD1 (5 bases). The V gene lost 0 bases and the J gene lost 4 bases, with 9 bases spanning the gap. Germline loops: CDR1 MNHNY, CDR2 SVGAGI (reference sequence). The CDR3 extends over 14 amino acids.

The chain uses TRBV6-5 and TRBJ2-7; D gene unclear. Germline V gene data show CDR1 as MNHEY and CDR2 as SVGAGI. The CDR3 totals 11 residues. V gave up 7 bases and J gave up 2 bases, with 6 bases separating them. The CDR3 coding sequence is TGTGCCAGCATGATCGCCTACGAGCAGTACTTC. This codes for CASMIAYEQYF.

DNA of the CDR3: TGTGCCAGCAGGGCACTAGGGGCGCGGGTTAACACTGAAGCTTTCTTT. This translates into CASRALGARVNTEAFF. This sequence joins TRBV2 and TRBJ1-1; tentatively, D is TRBD1 (5 bases). CDR3 length: 16 amino acids. Per germline, CDR1 SNHLY and CDR2 FYNNEI. Between the trimmed V and J ends, which lost 6 bases and 2 bases, there was a span of 19 bases.

V and J are TRBV2 and TRBJ1-5; TRBD1 might be the D (5 bases). V was clipped by 8 bases and J by 2 bases, with 13 bases between them. The CDR3 runs 14 residues. Germline CDR1 and CDR2: SNHLY and FYNNEI. The CDR3 nucleotides are TGTGCCAGCGGGGGGGACGGAGGCAATCAGCCCCAGCATTTT. Residues: CASGGDGGNQPQHF.

The chain is built from TRBV2 and TRBJ2-5, with D uncertain. Trimming pared 6 bases from V and 4 bases from J, leaving 6 bases between. Per germline, CDR1 SNHLY and CDR2 FYNNEI. The CDR3 spans 11 residues. The DNA for the CDR3 is TGTGCCAGCAGCCCGCCAGAGACCCAGTACTTC. This sequence encodes CASSPPETQYF.

The V gene is TRBV18, the J gene TRBJ2-5; tentatively, D is TRBD2 (5 bases). The CDR3 extends over 15 amino acids. Germline V gene data show CDR1 as KGHSH and CDR2 as LQKENI. Between the trimmed V and J ends, which lost 3 bases and 10 bases, there was a span of 21 bases. The CDR3 nucleotides read TGTGCCAGCTCACCGCGGGCAGCAACCCCTGAAGGCCAGTACTTC. This gives the protein CASSPRAATPEGQYF.

Comments on this clone: Compared with germline, one end of the junction differs, possibly owing to a read error. This chain connects TRBV7-7 to TRBJ2-7; TRBD1 matches 9 bases. This CDR3 has 14 residues. CDR1 is SSHAT and CDR2 is FNYEAQ in the germline V gene (reference sequence). DNA for the CDR3: TGTGCTAGCAGCTTACTACAGGGGGCCGGAGAGCAGTACTTC. It specifies CASSLLQGAGEQYF.

The genes are TRBV10-3 and TRBJ1-2, with TRBD1 matching 7 bases. Trimming at V came to 6 bases and at J to 4 bases, leaving 20 bases not matched to a gene. Germline values: CDR1 ENHRY, CDR2 SYGVKD. The CDR3 spans 18 residues. CDR3 nucleotides: TGTGCCATCAGGGGGTTACAGGGGAAGGACCTAACGACCTATGGCTACACCTTC. This sequence encodes CAIRGLQGKDLTTYGYTF.

The gene calls are TRBV5-1 and TRBJ2-1; 9 bases match TRBD2. CDR1 and CDR2 (germline): SGHRS, YFSETQ. This CDR3 contains 16 residues. The V and J ends lost 0 bases and 5 bases, in that order; junction bases with no gene match: 6. This chain's CDR3 is CASSLGPAGGDNEQFF. The DNA for the CDR3 is TGCGCCAGCAGCTTGGGACCAGCGGGGGGTGACAATGAGCAGTTCTTC.

V usage is TRBV6-1 and J usage is TRBJ2-5; D gene ambiguous. The CDR3 length is 12 residues. The V end lost 8 bases, the J end lost 4 bases, and 11 bases lay between the germline ends. Germline CDR1 reads MNHNS; CDR2 reads SASEGT. As DNA, the CDR3 is TGTGCCAGCCACCGAGGATTAGAGACCCAGTACTTC. Its protein is CASHRGLETQYF.

This clone was recorded only once. This sequence joins TRBV5-1 and TRBJ2-5, with TRBD2 matching over 9 bases. The J segment lost 4 bases and the V segment lost 0 bases, leaving 4 bases of the junction unmatched. The CDR3 is made up of 15 amino acids. Germline values: CDR1 SGHRS, CDR2 YFSETQ. The CDR3 bases are TGCGCCAGCAGCTTGGATGCGGGGGGGCTAGAGACCCAGTACTTC. Protein sequence: CASSLDAGGLETQYF.

This sequence joins TRBV30 and TRBJ2-7; TRBD2 matches 12 bases. The V gene's germline CDR1 is GTSNPN and CDR2 SVGIG (reference sequence). The length of the CDR3 is 15 residues. V dropped 4 bases and J dropped 6; count of bases not matched to a gene: 10. The CDR3 DNA is TGTGCCTGGACTTCTAGCGGGAGGGCCGTCGGCGAGCAGTACTTC. It encodes CAWTSSGRAVGEQYF.

The CDR3 spells CASRWDRGSDTQYF. In nucleotides, the CDR3 is TGCGCCAGCAGGTGGGACAGAGGAAGCGATACGCAGTATTTT. The V gene is TRBV5-1, the J gene TRBJ2-3; the match to TRBD1 covers 7 bases. The CDR3 totals 14 residues. The V gene end was trimmed by 5 bases and the J gene end by 6 bases; junction bases not matched to a gene: 9. Germline V gene sequence: CDR1 SGHRS, CDR2 YFSETQ.

The J gene is TRBJ2-1, the V gene TRBV15; 7 bases match TRBD2. The CDR3 runs 19 residues. Per the germline V gene, CDR1 is LNHNV and CDR2 is YYDKDF (reference sequence). The J segment lost 0 bases and the V segment lost 2 bases, leaving 13 bases of the junction unmatched. In DNA, the CDR3 is TGTGCCACCAGCAGAAATCCTAGCGGCACACTGAGCTCCTACAATGAGCAGTTCTTC. It translates to CATSRNPSGTLSSYNEQFF. Supplemented by reference TRBV15 and TRBJ2-1, the full variable domain reads DAMVIQNPRYQVTQFGKPVTLSCSQTLNHNVMYWYQQKSSQAPKLLFHYYDKDFNNEADTPDNFQSRRPNTSFCFLDIRSPGLGDTAMYLCATSRNPSGTLSSYNEQFFGPGTRLTVL.

V is TRBV6-5 and J is TRBJ1-5; perhaps TRBD1 as D (6 bases). Germline values: CDR1 MNHEY, CDR2 SVGAGI. The germline V and J ends were trimmed by 10 bases and 4 bases, with 17 bases remaining between them. This CDR3 is 14 amino acids long. The CDR3 DNA is TGTGCCACCGCCCGCGGGGGCTGGAATCAGCCCCAGCATTTT. The encoded protein is CATARGGWNQPQHF.

A few counts support this clone. The V and J genes are TRBV14 and TRBJ2-1; 7 nucleotides line up with TRBD2. The CDR3 runs to 17 residues. Germline V lookup: CDR1 SGHDN, CDR2 FVKESK. The junction had 13 bases not matched to a gene; V was cut back by 2 bases and J by 6 bases. For the CDR3, the DNA is TGTGCCAGCAGCCAAATTATCGGCGGGAGTTGGAGCAATGAGCAGTTCTTC. Its translation is CASSQIIGGSWSNEQFF.

The rearrangement uses TRBV19 and TRBJ2-1; 10 nucleotides match TRBD1. CDR3 length equals 16 residues. V lost 0 bases to trimming and J lost 6 bases; unmatched junction nucleotides: 5. From germline, CDR1 is LNHDA and CDR2 SQIVND (reference sequence). The CDR3 is CASSIDSGTGANEQFF. Here the CDR3 DNA reads TGTGCCAGTAGTATAGATTCCGGGACAGGGGCCAATGAGCAGTTCTTC.

The chain is built from TRBV18 and TRBJ2-5; tentatively, D is TRBD2 (7 bases). The V and J ends lost 0 bases and 1 base respectively, with 12 bases between them. CDR3 length: 16 residues. Germline V lookup: CDR1 KGHSH, CDR2 LQKENI. CDR3 DNA sequence: TGTGCCAGCTCACCACCAGGAGGGGGGGTCCAAGAGACCCAGTACTTC. The encoded protein is CASSPPGGGVQETQYF.

The chain recombines TRBV28 with TRBJ2-5; D might be TRBD2 (6 bases). V shed 5 bases and J shed 5 bases, with 12 bases lying between them. The length of the CDR3 is 13 residues. Per germline, CDR1 MDHEN and CDR2 SYDVKM. CDR3 amino acids: CASSPSGLETQYF. The CDR3 nucleotides are TGTGCCAGCAGTCCGAGCGGGTTGGAGACCCAGTACTTC.

V and J are TRBV4-1 and TRBJ1-2, with 7 bases that match TRBD1. There are 17 residues in the CDR3. V shed 5 bases and J 5 bases; nucleotides not matched to a gene: 17. Germline V gene data show CDR1 as MGHRA and CDR2 as YSYEKL. CDR3 sequence (DNA): TGCGCCAGCAGCACACCATGGCGGACAGGAGAGGTTTATGGCTACACCTTC. It encodes CASSTPWRTGEVYGYTF.

The chain is built from TRBV5-5 and TRBJ1-3; tentative D call: TRBD1 (6 bases). V lost 2 bases and J 2 bases, leaving 11 bases between the germline ends. The CDR3 runs to 15 residues. Germline CDR1 is SGHKS and CDR2 is YYEKEE (reference sequence). The CDR3 reads CASSFSGEAGNTIYF. As DNA, the CDR3 is TGTGCCAGCAGCTTTTCAGGGGAAGCTGGAAACACCATATATTTT.

V is TRBV2 and J is TRBJ2-1, with D unresolved. CDR1 is SNHLY and CDR2 is FYNNEI in the germline V gene. V lost 1 base, J lost 8 bases, and 9 bases lay in between. CDR3 size: 13 residues. The CDR3 spells CASSEVPADEQFF. The CDR3 DNA sequence: TGTGCCAGCAGTGAAGTCCCGGCCGATGAGCAGTTCTTC.

This chain links TRBV15 with TRBJ2-3, with 7 bases aligning to TRBD2. The CDR3 loop spans 18 amino acids. CDR1 and CDR2 from the germline V gene are LNHNV and YYDKDF (reference sequence). V trimming: 1 base; J trimming: 1 base; junction bases outside the gene matches: 11. The CDR3, as DNA: TGTGCCACCAGCAGAGTGCAGGTGGGGCTAGCGGGCACAGATACGCAGTATTTT. Protein product: CATSRVQVGLAGTDTQYF.

The V call is TRBV4-2, the J call TRBJ2-3; TRBD2 matches 14 bases. The CDR3 loop spans 16 amino acids. Germline values: CDR1 LGHNA, CDR2 YNFKEQ. V was clipped by 4 bases and J by 10 bases; unmatched bases: 10. The CDR3: CASSPTTSGRALPQYF. CDR3 nucleotides: TGTGCCAGCAGCCCTACGACTAGCGGGAGGGCCTTACCGCAGTATTTT.